This paragraph reports one T cell receptor beta chain. Its antigen is still unknown. No much larger clonotype is one base removed from it; base qualities were not supplied. Flow cytometry confirmed the purity of CD4+ and CD8+ cells that had been isolated by positive magnetic bead selection on an AutoMACS. Clonal expansions were first screened by flow cytometry with a TCR V beta antibody panel, then characterized by TCRB deep sequencing of sorted CD8+ fractions. Isolation of peripheral blood mononuclear cells was done through Ficoll-Paque PLUS density gradient separation. DNA from CD4-enriched, CD8-enriched or PBMC samples was extracted using Nucleospin Tissue or Tissue XS kits and then quantified on a Qubit 2.0 fluorometer. The data stem from a study of somatic mutations in cytotoxic T cells in rheumatoid arthritis (dated by TCRdb to about 2017). For the wider study: Peripheral blood (just under 31 ml EDTA) was collected from patients immediately after diagnosis and before any treatment began. Some T-cell populations stained with V beta antibodies were sorted by flow on a FACSAria II or Sony SH800 to nearly 100% purity, with sorted V beta1+ cells additionally subjected to TCRB sequencing. To characterize clonality, the study used TCRB deep sequencing while asking whether somatic mutations are carried by expanded CD8+ T-cell clones in newly diagnosed, untreated rheumatoid arthritis. TCRB deep sequencing was performed for approximately 60 rheumatoid arthritis patients and about 20 healthy controls. The median ages of the patient and control groups were essentially identical. General conclusions and limits of the study: In about an eighth of the 65 patients, more than 20% of CD8+ cells belonged to the largest CD8+ clone, while several identical CD8+ TCRB sequences were shared between blood and synovial fluid. The expanded CD8+ clones had unknown antigen targets, and not appearing in virus-specific databases did not rule out that they were virus-specific. The slight underrepresentation of TRBV07 in patients was not corrected for multiple comparisons. CD8+ T-cell clonality did not differ significantly between rheumatoid arthritis patients and age-matched healthy controls. Healthy controls showed no age-related increase in CD8+ clonality, whereas patients did (Spearman r ≈ 0.5).

The CDR3 spans 12 residues, from the cysteine through the phenylalanine. The read is trimmed to its CDR3 DNA, 36 bases read in frame from base 1. The V end loses 5 bases and the J end loses 6 bases, and a stretch of 7 bases separates them. The CDR1 and CDR2 encoded by the germline V gene (reference sequence) are WNHNN and SYGVQD. TCRB CDR3 sequencing used the immunoSEQ assay on genomic DNA. On the authors' methods: Only a few patient CD8+ clones larger than 1% matched published virus-specific TCRB sequences when compared against them. Only productive TCRB rearrangements were included in the analyses. Clonality was expressed as a Shannon entropy-based productive clonality index, with each clone defined by a unique TCRB CDR3 sequence. Repertoire overlap for a pair of samples was computed from each clone's template counts relative to total templates per sample. V-gene usage from TCRB sequencing and V-gene usage measured by flow cytometry were correlated (Spearman r of approximately 0.62). What TCRdb holds here is the immuneACCESS table cut down to in-frame rearrangements. Part of the clones is not present; checked against another copy, under half of the missing clones reflect an unresolved V gene, and the others are unexplained. V and J calls and clone size are copied from that table; D and trimming were computed from the DNA. Within this sample are 15,000 to 20,000 clones, with over 60% of them counted one time only. Of the sample, about 30% is held by the ten largest clones.

The sequence links TRBV10-1 to TRBJ2-2; no D gene call is confident. The sample taken for sequencing was CD8+ T cells sorted from blood. This clonotype originated in an adult with rheumatoid arthritis. CDR3 region: CASSSISGELFF. The sequenced DNA is TGCGCCAGCAGTTCTATCTCCGGGGAGCTGTTTTTT.